The 30 T cell receptor beta chains in this list originate from one sample, sequenced in a study of response to subunit inactivated influenza vaccine. TCRdb itself ran the RT-PCR reads through MiXCR, one entry per CDR3 protein. The top ten hold about 11% of the sample, which has around 600,000 distinct CDR3 sequences, 11% seen once. Separately, the same data were catalogued under a study of T cells expressing NK-cell markers. From that paper: 5'RACE template switching built TCR beta cDNA with unique molecular identifiers.

Here the sequenced sample was PBMCs from blood, taken on the day of vaccination. These receptors were obtained from a man aged 45-65 years who received an inactivated influenza vaccine.

There are many counts of this clonotype. The rearrangement links TRBV7-2 to TRBJ1-4; 10 nucleotides line up with TRBD1. Germline V gene data show CDR1 as SGHTA and CDR2 as FQGNSA. V dropped 1 base and J dropped 5; count of bases not matched to a gene: 1. The CDR3 has 15 amino acids. CDR3 bases: TGTGCCAGCAGCTTAGGGGGACAGGGGAATGAAAAACTGTTTTTT. Encoded protein: CASSLGGQGNEKLFF.

This clonotype was seen many times. This chain joins TRBV12-3 or TRBV12-4 and TRBJ2-1; TRBD2 is a possible D gene (6 bases). The CDR3 spans 14 residues. With 5 bases removed from V and 5 bases from J, the gap between germline ends came to 13 bases. CDR3 sequence: CASSRLGGDNEQFF. The CDR3 nucleotides read TGTGCCAGCAGTAGACTAGGAGGGGACAATGAGCAGTTCTTC.

The gene calls are TRBV4-1 and TRBJ2-7, with 9 bases identical to TRBD1. Germline CDR1 and CDR2: MGHRA and YSYEKL. V was pared by 2 bases and J by 3 bases, with 5 bases of the junction left unmatched. This CDR3 has 15 residues. CDR3 in amino acids: CASSQQGQGIYEQYF. CDR3 nucleotide sequence: TGCGCCAGCAGCCAACAGGGACAGGGTATCTACGAGCAGTACTTC.

This clonotype occurred many times. The DNA for the CDR3 is TGTGCCACCCGGGGAGGAGGAGAAAAACTGTTTTTT. Translated: CATRGGGEKLFF. The chain has TRBV2 and TRBJ1-4; D is uncertain. Deletions cut 10 bases from V and 8 bases from J, with 14 bases between. There are 12 residues in the CDR3. Per germline, CDR1 SNHLY and CDR2 FYNNEI. Using reference TRBV2 and TRBJ1-4 for the parts outside the CDR3, the full variable domain is EPEVTQTPSHQVTQMGQEVILRCVPISNHLYFYWYRQILGQKVEFLVSFYNNEISEKSEIFDDQFSVERPDGSNFTLKIRSTKLEDSAMYFCATRGGGEKLFFGSGTQLSVL.

This clonotype was seen more than once but under ten times. V gene TRBV29-1 combines with J gene TRBJ1-1; D remains unclear. The V end was cut by 7 bases, the J end by 4 bases, with 19 bases between. Germline V gene lookup returns CDR1 SQVTM and CDR2 ANQGSEA. The CDR3 runs 14 residues. CDR3 region: CSAGPQSSGTEAFF. The CDR3 DNA is TGCAGCGCTGGGCCGCAGTCTTCCGGCACTGAAGCTTTCTTT.

The genes are TRBV3-1 and TRBJ2-6, with D unclear. Germline loops: CDR1 LGHDT, CDR2 YNNKEL (reference sequence). There are 13 residues in the CDR3. V was clipped by 6 bases and J by 10 bases, with 13 bases between them. The CDR3 DNA follows: TGTGCCAGCAGTCAAACGAAAGCAAACGTCCTGACTTTC. Its protein is CASSQTKANVLTF.

As to this clonotype: A read error may explain this, as a much larger clone is one base away. The chain is built from TRBV20-1 and TRBJ2-3, with 9 bases fitting TRBD1. In germline, CDR1 is DFQATT, CDR2 SNEGSKA (reference sequence). The trim removed 6 bases at V and 1 base at J, leaving 5 bases unmatched. This CDR3 comprises 14 residues. The chain's CDR3 is CSALGQGGTDTQYF. In nucleotides, the CDR3 is TGCAGTGCCCTGGGACAGGGTGGCACAGATACGCAGTATTTT.

The V call is TRBV6-2 or TRBV6-3, the J call TRBJ2-3; a weak D match, TRBD1 (6 bases). CDR1 and CDR2 (germline): MNHEY, SVGEGT. The V and J ends lost 0 bases and 2 bases respectively, with 9 bases between them. The CDR3 is made up of 15 amino acids. CDR3 in amino acids: CASSYSGTFTDTQYF. The CDR3 DNA sequence: TGTGCCAGCAGTTACTCCGGGACATTCACAGATACGCAGTATTTT.

In its sample, this clonotype was seen a few times. This chain joins TRBV4-2 and TRBJ1-2; no firm D call. V shed 3 bases and J shed 6 bases, with 20 bases lying between them. The CDR3 totals 16 residues. Per germline, CDR1 LGHNA and CDR2 YNFKEQ. The CDR3 spells CASSHPAGPRTDGYTF. The CDR3 DNA follows: TGTGCCAGCAGCCACCCCGCCGGCCCCAGGACGGATGGCTACACCTTC.

This clonotype was found many times. The rearrangement uses TRBV12-3 or TRBV12-4 and TRBJ1-2; D ambiguous. The V gene lost 0 bases and the J gene lost 4 bases, with 6 bases spanning the gap. This CDR3 comprises 13 residues. This CDR3 reads CASSLAAAYGYTF. CDR3 sequence (DNA): TGTGCCAGCAGTTTAGCGGCAGCCTATGGCTACACCTTC.

This clonotype was seen a few times. The CDR3 DNA follows: TGTGCCAGCAGTGAATCGCTAGTGTACCAAGAGACCCAGTACTTC. Its protein product is CASSESLVYQETQYF. This chain links TRBV25-1 with TRBJ2-5; D is ambiguous. Germline CDR1 and CDR2: MGHDK and SYGVNS. CDR3 length: 15 amino acids. The V and J ends lost 1 base and 0 bases respectively, with 9 bases between them.

The chain is built from TRBV29-1 and TRBJ2-5, with 7 bases lining up with TRBD1. This CDR3 has 13 amino acids. Germline lookup yields CDR1 SQVTM and CDR2 ANQGSEA. V shed 4 bases, J shed 4 bases, and the junction held 6 bases outside the gene matches. The CDR3 region is CSVGDSSAETQYF. The DNA of the CDR3 is TGCAGCGTTGGGGACAGCTCAGCAGAGACCCAGTACTTC.

This clonotype was seen a few times. The rearrangement joins TRBV28 to TRBJ2-5; the D gene is possibly TRBD2 (6 bases). CDR3 length equals 15 residues. The V gene's germline CDR1 is MDHEN and CDR2 SYDVKM. Trimming removed 5 bases from V and 2 bases from J, with 15 bases in between. Written as DNA, the CDR3 is TGTGCCAGCAGTACGATATGGGGGGAACAAGAGACCCAGTACTTC. Amino acid sequence: CASSTIWGEQETQYF.

This chain links TRBV2 with TRBJ2-7; 7 positions match TRBD1. CDR1 SNHLY and CDR2 FYNNEI come from the germline V gene. The CDR3 consists of 14 residues. V was pared by 6 bases and J by 6 bases, with 11 bases of the junction left unmatched. In DNA, the CDR3 is TGTGCCAGCAGAGCCGGGACAGAGAGTTTCGAGCAGTACTTC. Translated: CASRAGTESFEQYF.

This clonotype was seen more than once but under ten times. This sequence joins TRBV9 and TRBJ1-2; 9 nucleotides match TRBD1. J lost 6 bases, V lost 3 bases, and 9 bases had no gene match. Germline CDR1 and CDR2: SGDLS and YYNGEE. CDR3 size: 15 residues. CDR3 in amino acids: CASSARTGEMDGYTF. The CDR3 DNA is TGTGCCAGCAGCGCGCGGACAGGGGAAATGGATGGCTACACCTTC.

This clonotype was observed a handful of times. This chain joins TRBV28 and TRBJ2-6; a possible D gene is TRBD1 (5 bases). This CDR3 contains 16 residues. V was pared by 6 bases and J by 1 base, with 13 bases between. Germline values: CDR1 MDHEN, CDR2 SYDVKM. The CDR3 loop is CASRSAGWSGANVLTF. The CDR3 region has the DNA TGTGCCAGCAGGTCGGCAGGGTGGTCTGGGGCCAACGTCCTGACTTTC.

This clonotype turned up a few times. This rearrangement joins TRBV21-1 to TRBJ1-4. TRBV21-1 is a pseudogene. The CDR3 covers 18 residues. This CDR3 reads CASSKPRGRAATNEKLFF. The CDR3 DNA follows: TGTGCCAGCAGCAAACCTCGCGGCAGAGCTGCAACTAATGAAAAACTGTTTTTT.

Details on this clonotype: It may be a read error: a sequence one base away is much more abundant. DNA for the CDR3: TGTGCCAGCAGTTACGCTATCGGCGGGGAGACCCAGTACTTC. Amino acid sequence: CASSYAIGGETQYF. This sequence joins TRBV6-5 and TRBJ2-5; possibly TRBD2 for D (5 bases). The CDR3 has 14 residues. Trimming cost V 2 bases and J 5 bases, with 12 bases left between them. The germline V gene has CDR1 MNHEY and CDR2 SVGAGI.

J is TRBJ1-2 and V is TRBV20-1, with 8 bases fitting TRBD1. The trim removed 7 bases at V and 2 bases at J, leaving 9 bases unmatched. The CDR3 has 14 residues. CDR1 and CDR2 (germline): DFQATT, SNEGSKA (reference sequence). This CDR3 is CSGVARQGNYGYTF. Written as DNA, the CDR3 is TGCAGTGGGGTCGCGCGACAGGGGAACTATGGCTACACCTTC.

CDR3 loop: CASSPSGGIEWYEQYF. Written as DNA, the CDR3 is TGTGCCAGCAGCCCAAGCGGAGGGATTGAGTGGTACGAGCAGTACTTC. This chain links TRBV7-9 with TRBJ2-7; the D gene is possibly TRBD2 (6 bases). Between the trimmed V and J ends, which lost 5 bases and 4 bases, there was a span of 21 bases. Looked up from germline, CDR1 is SEHNR and CDR2 is FQNEAQ (reference sequence). The CDR3 contains 16 residues. The whole variable domain, filled in from reference TRBV7-9 and TRBJ2-7, reads DTGVSQNPRHKITKRGQNVTFRCDPISEHNRLYWYRQTLGQGPEFLTYFQNEAQLEKSRLLSDRFSAERPKGSFSTLEIQRTEQGDSAMYLCASSPSGGIEWYEQYFGPGTRLTVT.

This clonotype appeared a few times. CDR3 sequence (DNA): TGTGCCAGCAGCCAAGGACGGCTACGGAATTCACCCCTCCACTTT. It specifies CASSQGRLRNSPLHF. The V gene is TRBV14, the J gene TRBJ1-6; D ambiguous. With 1 base removed from V and 7 bases from J, the gap between germline ends came to 11 bases. The CDR3 is made up of 15 amino acids. Germline V CDR1 and CDR2: SGHDN, FVKESK.

At least ten counts were recorded for this clonotype. This chain connects TRBV7-2 to TRBJ2-7; tentative D call: TRBD2 (5 bases). The CDR3 loop spans 12 amino acids. Germline V lookup: CDR1 SGHTA, CDR2 FQGNSA. Trimming removed 5 bases from V and 5 bases from J, with 10 bases in between. CDR3 loop: CASSTWRDEQYF. DNA for the CDR3: TGTGCCAGCAGCACCTGGCGGGACGAGCAGTACTTC.

This clonotype was seen only a few times. The chain carries TRBV7-2 and TRBJ2-3, with 9 bases identical to TRBD2. Unmatched junction bases numbered 11, after V lost 5 bases and J lost 2 bases. Germline lookup yields CDR1 SGHTA and CDR2 FQGNSA. This CDR3 is built from 17 residues. The CDR3 protein is CASSHRGSGRPTDTQYF. The CDR3 nucleotides are TGTGCCAGCAGCCACCGTGGGAGCGGGAGGCCCACAGATACGCAGTATTTT. The full variable domain, its missing parts supplied by reference TRBV7-2 and TRBJ2-3, is GAGVSQSPSNKVTEKGKDVELRCDPISGHTALYWYRQSLGQGLEFLIYFQGNSAPDKSGLPSDRFSAERTGGSVSTLTIQRTQQEDSAVYLCASSHRGSGRPTDTQYFGPGTRLTVL.

This clonotype was seen a handful of times. The genes are TRBV12-3 or TRBV12-4 and TRBJ1-2, with TRBD1 matching 10 bases. Trimming removed 6 bases from V and 8 bases from J; junction bases left unmatched: 12. The CDR3 has 15 amino acids. CDR3 residues: CASRRAGQGVWGYTF. CDR3 DNA sequence: TGTGCCAGCAGGCGCGCAGGACAGGGGGTTTGGGGCTACACCTTC.

The V gene is TRBV20-1, the J gene TRBJ2-2, with D possibly called TRBD1 or TRBD2 (7 bases each). CDR3 length: 13 residues. Trimming cost V 4 bases and J 5 bases, with 11 bases left between them. Germline V gives CDR1 DFQATT, CDR2 SNEGSKA (reference sequence). The CDR3 here is CSATRGGTGELFF. CDR3 sequence (DNA): TGCAGTGCTACCAGGGGGGGAACCGGGGAGCTGTTTTTT.

This clonotype appeared a few times. The chain joins TRBV20-1 to TRBJ2-2; the D gene is possibly TRBD1 (6 bases). Germline loops: CDR1 DFQATT, CDR2 SNEGSKA (reference sequence). The CDR3 is made up of 16 amino acids. V gave up 0 bases and J gave up 0 bases, with 11 bases separating them. CDR3 sequence (DNA): TGCAGTGCTAGAGATCCCGCAGGGGCGAACACCGGGGAGCTGTTTTTT. This translates into CSARDPAGANTGELFF.

CDR3 in DNA: TGCGCCAGCAGCTTGAGGCGAGTTGGAAACACCGGGGAGCTGTTTTTT. Translated, it gives CASSLRRVGNTGELFF. The V call is TRBV5-1, the J call TRBJ2-2; D ambiguous. Trimming removed 1 base at V and 2 bases at J, with 12 bases between. The germline V gene has CDR1 SGHRS and CDR2 YFSETQ. CDR3 length equals 16 residues.

The chain joins TRBV7-2 to TRBJ2-7; 9 bases are shared with TRBD1. V dropped 1 base and J dropped 4; count of bases not matched to a gene: 5. The CDR3 sequence is 15 residues long. The germline gives CDR1 SGHTA, CDR2 FQGNSA. The CDR3 reads CASSLDRDREYEQYF. The CDR3 nucleotides read TGTGCCAGCAGCTTAGATCGGGACAGGGAATACGAGCAGTACTTC.

The chain couples TRBV4-3 to TRBJ2-1; TRBD2 matches 11 bases. This CDR3 has 15 residues. CDR1 and CDR2 from the germline V gene are LGHNA and YSLEER. J lost 8 bases, V lost 3 bases, and 6 bases had no gene match. The DNA for the CDR3 is TGCGCCAGCAGCCAGGGACTAGCGGTTTTAGATGAGCAGTTCTTC. Translated: CASSQGLAVLDEQFF.

Ten or more counts support this clonotype. V is TRBV5-4 and J is TRBJ2-5, with a possible D match to TRBD2 (6 bases). Germline values: CDR1 SGHNT, CDR2 YYREEE (reference sequence). The ends were cut back, 1 base at V and 2 bases at J, with 15 bases in the middle. CDR3 size: 16 residues. The CDR3, as DNA: TGTGCCAGCAGCTTGCTTGGGACTCCGCCACAAGAGACCCAGTACTTC. Its protein product is CASSLLGTPPQETQYF.